The text below deals with one T cell receptor beta chain. Its antigen remains unidentified. The sample carries other DNA sequences with the same CDR3. The record originates from a study of shared clonotypes between healthy human individuals. Across the study: CD8 memory received one plate per donor, CD8 naive two, CD4 memory three and CD4 naive three.

Whole-study findings and limits: Estimated richness was generally greater in naive than memory subsets. It was observed that 5% to 6.5% of naive CD4 clonotypes were shared across a few donors. Only blood was sampled; tissue repertoires likely differ.

Naive CD8 cells comprised CD45RO-negative, CCR7-positively selected cells, excluding terminally differentiated effector memory CD45RA+ cells. Germline V gene lookup returns CDR1 SGHVS and CDR2 FQNEAQ. CDR3 size: 13 residues. With 1 base removed from V and 2 bases from J, the gap between germline ends came to 6 bases. This table comes from immunoSEQ multiplex PCR, and its TCRdb copy is limited to in-frame clones, with some not included. The sample yields about 2 million clones, 85% to 95% seen once. The chain links TRBV7-8 to TRBJ2-7, with D hard to call. The specimen sequenced was naive CD8+ T cells sorted from blood. The receptor was isolated from a man younger than 35 in good health. CDR3 region: CASSLGATYEQYF. Written as DNA, the CDR3 is TGTGCCAGCAGCTTAGGGGCGACCTACGAGCAGTACTTC. Using reference TRBV7-8 and TRBJ2-7 for the parts outside the CDR3, the full variable domain is GAGVSQSPRYKVAKRGQDVALRCDPISGHVSLFWYQQALGQGPEFLTYFQNEAQLDKSGLPSDRFFAERPEGSVSTLKIQRTQQEDSAVYLCASSLGATYEQYFGPGTRLTVT.